These T cell receptor beta chains were read from a single sample in a study of T cell repertoires in cytomegalovirus infection. TCRdb processed the reads anew with MiXCR; each CDR3 protein has one entry. The table lists about 680,000 distinct CDR3 sequences, less than 25% of them singletons, with roughly 8% in the top ten. The source material was CD8+ T cells from PBMCs. These TCRs come from a human donor in good health (CMV status not recorded). Some clones in this sample may be carry-over from other donors' samples. Each CDR3 is given with its conserved first and last residue. A D gene is named only where the DNA matches it firmly. The size of a clone is reported for some rows only, either as once, few or many, or as a class for expanded clones.

cdr3_aa cdr3_nt d_call j_call v_call clone_size
CASSLGAAPGRNEQFF TGTGCCAGCAGTTTAGGGGCGGCTCCGGGGAGGAATGAGCAGTTCTTC - TRBJ2-1 TRBV28 many
CASSVRTRGTGELFF TGTGCCAGCAGTGTGAGGACTAGGGGCACCGGGGAGCTGTTTTTT TRBD2 TRBJ2-2 TRBV6-2/TRBV6-3 -
CASSVRGRFQPQHF TGTGCCAGCAGTGTCAGGGGGCGGTTTCAGCCCCAGCATTTT TRBD1 TRBJ1-5 TRBV28 many
CASNRGGYNQPQHF TGTGCCAGCAACAGGGGGGGATACAATCAGCCCCAGCATTTT TRBD1 TRBJ1-5 TRBV6-1 -
CASSPRPDGNEQFF TGTGCCAGCAGTCCACGTCCGGACGGCAATGAGCAGTTCTTC - TRBJ2-1 TRBV12-3/TRBV12-4 many
CSARNPSGGAVDEQFF TGCAGTGCTAGAAACCCTAGCGGGGGGGCTGTCGATGAGCAGTTCTTC TRBD2 TRBJ2-1 TRBV20-1 few
CASSHSGQGHYGELFF TGTGCCAGCAGCCACTCGGGACAGGGGCACTACGGGGAGCTGTTTTTT TRBD1 TRBJ2-2 TRBV6-6 few
CASSESRQAKSYNEQFF TGTGCCAGCAGTGAATCCCGACAGGCAAAATCCTACAATGAGCAGTTCTTC - TRBJ2-1 TRBV2 few
CASSLDWDEQFF TGTGCCAGCAGCTTGGACTGGGATGAGCAGTTCTTC - TRBJ2-1 TRBV5-6 -
CANSSSRTGASSYNSPLHF TGTGCCAACAGTTCGTCCCGGACAGGGGCGAGCTCCTATAATTCACCCCTCCACTTT TRBD1 TRBJ1-6 TRBV6-8 -
CASSEIGSGTEAFF TGTGCCAGCAGTGAAATAGGGTCGGGCACTGAAGCTTTCTTT - TRBJ1-1 TRBV6-1 -
CASRDPNTEAFF TGTGCCAGCAGGGACCCGAACACTGAAGCTTTCTTT - TRBJ1-1 TRBV28 many
CASSPGGQGLRNEQFF TGTGCCAGCAGCCCGGGGGGACAGGGACTACGCAATGAGCAGTTCTTC TRBD1 TRBJ2-1 TRBV13 -
CASSLEHGATDTQYF TGTGCCAGCAGCTTAGAACACGGGGCCACAGATACGCAGTATTTT - TRBJ2-3 TRBV7-6 many
CASSYSFGPSTGSYEQYF TGTGCCAGCAGCTACAGCTTTGGGCCGAGTACAGGCTCCTACGAGCAGTACTTC - TRBJ2-7 TRBV5-8 -
CASSSVAGYTEAFF TGTGCCAGCAGCTCAGTCGCAGGGTATACTGAAGCTTTCTTT - TRBJ1-1 TRBV7-9 many
CASSSGYSGNTIYF TGTGCCAGCAGCTCCGGATACTCTGGAAACACCATATATTTT - TRBJ1-3 TRBV7-6 many
CAIGGLAGPGGPDTQYF TGTGCCATCGGTGGACTAGCGGGGCCCGGAGGCCCGGATACGCAGTATTTT TRBD2 TRBJ2-3 TRBV10-3 -
CASASTNTGELFF TGTGCCAGCGCTAGCACGAACACCGGGGAGCTGTTTTTT - TRBJ2-2 TRBV6-5 few
CASSFDANNYGYTF TGTGCCAGCAGCTTTGACGCGAATAACTATGGCTACACCTTC - TRBJ1-2 TRBV7-9 many
CASSPWTQHEQFF TGTGCCAGCAGCCCTTGGACGCAACATGAGCAGTTCTTC - TRBJ2-1 TRBV7-8 few
CAISELTYNEQFF TGTGCCATCAGTGAGTTAACATACAATGAGCAGTTCTTC - TRBJ2-1 TRBV10-3 -
CASSARDLGNTEAFF TGTGCCAGCAGCGCCAGGGATCTGGGGAACACTGAAGCTTTCTTT - TRBJ1-1 TRBV11-1 many
CASSLGGGLNTEAFF TGTGCCAGCAGCTTAGGTGGGGGACTGAACACTGAAGCTTTCTTT - TRBJ1-1 TRBV13 few
CASSPGPLGNTEAFF TGTGCCAGCAGCCCGGGACCTCTGGGGAACACTGAAGCTTTCTTT - TRBJ1-1 TRBV7-6 many
CASSQDRGYTETQYF TGCGCCAGCAGCCAAGACAGGGGGTACACGGAGACCCAGTACTTC TRBD1 TRBJ2-5 TRBV4-3 few
CASSLSGGGTYTDTQYF TGTGCCAGCAGCTTATCAGGCGGGGGCACCTACACAGATACGCAGTATTTT - TRBJ2-3 TRBV7-6 many
CASQKGQQYQETQYF TGTGCCAGCCAAAAGGGACAGCAGTACCAAGAGACCCAGTACTTC TRBD1 TRBJ2-5 TRBV2 -
CASSQARETYF TGCGCCAGCAGCCAAGCCAGGGAAACGTACTTC - TRBJ2-7 TRBV4-1 few
CASSLDGFGAQFTDTQYF TGTGCCAGCAGCTTGGATGGGTTTGGGGCCCAATTCACAGATACGCAGTATTTT - TRBJ2-3 TRBV5-6 -
CASRGSDTDTQYF TGTGCCAGCAGGGGGTCCGACACAGATACGCAGTATTTT - TRBJ2-3 TRBV7-9 -
CAISDRVNYGYTF TGTGCCATCAGTGATAGGGTGAACTATGGCTACACCTTC - TRBJ1-2 TRBV10-3 -
CASSSSGLAGNEQFF TGTGCCAGCAGCTCATCGGGACTAGCCGGGAATGAGCAGTTCTTC TRBD2 TRBJ2-1 TRBV7-2 many
CASRGHNTGELFF TGTGCCAGCAGGGGGCATAACACCGGGGAGCTGTTTTTT - TRBJ2-2 TRBV27 few
CATSGSGGLKTQYF TGTGCCACCAGCGGGTCAGGGGGCTTAAAGACCCAGTACTTC TRBD1 TRBJ2-5 TRBV15 -
CASSPLLVSGREQFF TGCGCCAGCAGCCCCCTCCTCGTTTCGGGTCGTGAGCAGTTCTTC - TRBJ2-1 TRBV4-1 -
CASSQVWTGGDYGYTF TGTGCCAGCAGCCAAGTGTGGACAGGGGGAGACTATGGCTACACCTTC TRBD1 TRBJ1-2 TRBV14 -
CASSFDTQYF TGTGCCAGCAGTTTCGATACGCAGTATTTT - TRBJ2-3 TRBV6-2/TRBV6-3 many
CASSLIPGKSYNEQFF TGTGCCAGCAGTTTAATACCGGGGAAGTCCTACAATGAGCAGTTCTTC - TRBJ2-1 TRBV27 once
CARSYSKYYEQYF TGTGCCAGAAGTTACTCGAAATACTACGAGCAGTACTTC - TRBJ2-7 TRBV6-6 -
CASSPRDRSATNEKLFF TGTGCCAGCAGCCCCCGGGACAGAAGTGCAACTAATGAAAAACTGTTTTTT TRBD1 TRBJ1-4 TRBV7-9 -
CASSSDRVSTNYGYTF TGTGCCAGCAGTTCGGACAGAGTCTCAACTAACTATGGCTACACCTTC - TRBJ1-2 TRBV6-5 many
CASSQAVTDTQYF TGTGCCAGCAGCCAAGCGGTCACAGATACGCAGTATTTT - TRBJ2-3 TRBV14 -
CASSFDSFSGANVLTF TGTGCCAGCAGCTTCGACAGCTTCTCTGGGGCCAACGTCCTGACTTTC - TRBJ2-6 TRBV7-3 -
CASSLGFNQETQYF TGTGCCAGCAGTCTGGGTTTCAATCAAGAGACCCAGTACTTC - TRBJ2-5 TRBV28 many
CASSPAQRGYTDTQYF TGTGCCAGCTCCCCCGCCCAGCGGGGTTACACAGATACGCAGTATTTT TRBD2 TRBJ2-3 TRBV18 few
CASSIVYVSYNEQFF TGTGCCAGTAGTATAGTCTACGTCTCCTACAATGAGCAGTTCTTC - TRBJ2-1 TRBV19 few
CASSLGPAGAQETQYF TGTGCCAGCAGCTTGGGTCCAGCGGGAGCCCAAGAGACCCAGTACTTC TRBD2 TRBJ2-5 TRBV5-5 -
CASSLYSPYGYTF TGTGCCAGCAGCTTATACAGCCCTTATGGCTACACCTTC - TRBJ1-2 TRBV7-2 -
CASSQDRGRSRTEAFF TGCGCCAGCAGCCAAGATCGGGGCAGGTCGAGGACTGAAGCTTTCTTT - TRBJ1-1 TRBV4-3 -
CASSSQTGSIAKNIQYF TGTGCCAGCAGTTCCCAAACAGGGTCAATAGCCAAAAACATTCAGTACTTC - TRBJ2-4 TRBV6-5 -
CASSLRADILPYNEQFF TGTGCCAGCAGTTTAAGAGCAGACATCCTCCCCTACAATGAGCAGTTCTTC - TRBJ2-1 TRBV27 -
CSLLAGDYNEQFF TGCAGTCTTCTGGCGGGAGATTACAATGAGCAGTTCTTC TRBD2 TRBJ2-1 TRBV20-1 many
CASLHPHGDRNEQFF TGTGCCAGCCTCCATCCTCATGGGGACCGGAATGAGCAGTTCTTC - TRBJ2-1 TRBV7-9 few
CASSSAALRGYTF TGTGCCAGCAGCTCGGCTGCGTTACGTGGCTACACCTTC - TRBJ1-2 TRBV7-9 few
CASSLLTRNTEAFF TGTGCCAGTAGCCTTCTTACGAGAAACACTGAAGCTTTCTTT - TRBJ1-1 TRBV19 -
CASRLSGGSSTDTQYF TGTGCCAGCAGGCTTAGCGGGGGGTCTAGCACAGATACGCAGTATTTT TRBD2 TRBJ2-3 TRBV12-3/TRBV12-4 -
CAVASSTDTQYF TGTGCCGTGGCTAGCAGCACAGATACGCAGTATTTT - TRBJ2-3 TRBV11-2 few